The present TCR beta chain was sequenced within a study of T cells after yellow fever vaccination. Details on this clonotype: Its cognate antigen is unknown.

CDR1 SGHNT and CDR2 YYREEE come from the germline V gene (reference sequence). V shed 5 bases and J 1 base; nucleotides not matched to a gene: 6. The CDR3 is 14 amino acids. Study-wide results and caveats: Highly abundant clonotypes carried over from the bulk population could end up in FACS-sorted repertoires as contaminants.

TCRdb independently ran MiXCR on the 5' RACE reads; one entry per CDR3 protein. The sample has some 600,000 distinct CDR3 sequences, 10% to 15% seen once. The origin of this receptor is a man aged 30 to 39 who received the YFV17D yellow fever vaccine. The genes are TRBV5-4 and TRBJ2-7; TRBD2 matches at 7 bases. The specimen was PBMCs, collected on the day of the yellow fever booster vaccination. CDR3 in amino acids: CASSRAGKSYEQYF. CDR3 in DNA: TGTGCCAGCAGTCGAGCGGGGAAGTCCTACGAGCAGTACTTC. The full variable domain, its missing parts supplied by reference TRBV5-4 and TRBJ2-7, is ETGVTQSPTHLIKTRGQQVTLRCSSQSGHNTVSWYQQALGQGPQFIFQYYREEENGRGNFPPRFSGLQFPNYSSELNVNALELDDSALYLCASSRAGKSYEQYFGPGTRLTVT.